This T cell receptor (beta chain) appears in the sequencing data of a study of glioma-infiltrating T cells. Study-level points and caveats: Tissue and blood shared very few CDR3 sequences. Non-neoplastic patients had below-expected tissue-blood divergence, while all gliomas exceeded expectation.

This CDR3 is 14 amino acids long. CDR1 and CDR2 from the germline V gene are MDHEN and SYDVKM. TCR alpha and beta CDR3 regions were amplified from RNA using iRepertoire nested multiplex PCR. Each CDR3 protein is one row after TCRdb ran MiXCR on the multiplex PCR reads. Of about 99,000 distinct CDR3 sequences listed, around 31% are singletons. On this clonotype itself: The antigen remains undetermined. Being one base from a much bigger clone, this may be a read error.

The clonotype comes from a human donor with low-grade glioma or glioblastoma, undergoing nonglioma brain surgery, or in good health (not recorded which). Sequenced: glioma tissue, nonneoplastic brain tissue, or PBMCs (not recorded which). This chain joins TRBV28 and TRBJ2-1; tentative D call: TRBD1 (7 bases). The J call may be incorrect, as the DNA end agrees better with TRBJ2-7. CDR3 region: CASPRGDDLDEQYF. The DNA for the CDR3 is TGTGCCAGCCCCAGGGGGGACGACCTTGACGAGCAGTACTTC.